The 31 T cell receptor beta chains below come from one sample, sequenced in a study of regulatory T cells in long-lasting Graves disease. Stated time point: newly diagnosed GD, antithyroid drugs for less than 3 months. There was RNA extracted from PBMCs, and the TCR library was made from it. The TCR beta library used iRepertoire HTBI primers with Arm-PCR amplification of CDR3. A single record per CDR3 protein comes from TCRdb applying MiXCR to the multiplex PCR reads. The table lists about 540,000 distinct CDR3 sequences, 13% of them singletons. This sample also belongs to another study, concerning T cells in Graves' hyperthyroidism and ophthalmopathy.

The sequencing used peripheral blood mononuclear cells (PBMCs), collected at new diagnosis, from a patient treated with antithyroid drugs. All receptors derive from a man younger than 40 with Graves disease.

The V gene is TRBV6-9, the J gene TRBJ2-7; 7 bases are a match to TRBD1. Germline V gene data show CDR1 as MNHGY and CDR2 as SVAAGI. V lost 3 bases and J lost 0; bases outside the gene matches: 8. The CDR3 has 16 residues. CDR3 in DNA: TGTGCCAGCAGTTACCCACAACAGGGGAGCTCCTACGAGCAGTACTTC. Translating gives CASSYPQQGSSYEQYF.

This clonotype has at least ten counts. This chain connects TRBV20-1 to TRBJ1-2; D gene unclear. The CDR3 sequence is 12 residues long. Germline V gene sequence: CDR1 DFQATT, CDR2 SNEGSKA (reference sequence). The V end lost 0 bases, the J end lost 13 bases, and 15 bases lay between the germline ends. CDR3 DNA sequence: TGCAGTGCTAGAGATCCCAGTGGATGGTCCACCTTC. Translating gives CSARDPSGWSTF.

This clonotype occurred a few times. CDR3 residues: CSAIGTANEKLFF. As DNA, the CDR3 is TGCAGCGCAATCGGGACGGCTAATGAAAAACTGTTTTTT. The chain joins TRBV29-1 to TRBJ1-4; possibly TRBD1 for D (5 bases). The CDR3 spans 13 residues. CDR1 and CDR2 (germline): SQVTM, ANQGSEA. Trimming took off 7 bases at V and 3 bases at J, with 12 bases between the two ends.

The chain uses TRBV7-2 and TRBJ2-5; 12 bases align to TRBD2. The germline gives CDR1 SGHTA, CDR2 FQGNSA. With 4 bases clipped from V and 3 bases from J, the junction kept 0 bases outside the gene matches. The CDR3 loop spans 14 amino acids. The CDR3 DNA follows: TGTGCCAGCAGCTGGACTAGCGGGAAAGAGACCCAGTACTTC. Its translation: CASSWTSGKETQYF.

This clonotype has more than one count but fewer than ten. The rearrangement links TRBV27 to TRBJ1-6; no reliable D call. The CDR3 consists of 16 residues. V dropped 2 bases and J dropped 0 bases, with 8 bases sitting between them. Germline V CDR1 and CDR2: MNHEY, SMNVEV (reference sequence). In nucleotides, the CDR3 is TGTGCCAGCAGTTTAGTGTTAAGCTCCTATAATTCACCCCTCCACTTT. It codes for CASSLVLSSYNSPLHF.

This clonotype was seen many times. The V and J genes are TRBV12-3 or TRBV12-4 and TRBJ1-4, with D uncertain. The CDR3 is 11 amino acids. V lost 3 bases and J 9 bases, leaving 5 bases between the germline ends. CDR3 in amino acids: CASSLRQKLFF. DNA of the CDR3: TGTGCCAGCAGTTTGCGGCAAAAACTGTTTTTT.

This clonotype came up many times. The chain combines TRBV24-1 with TRBJ2-2; D gene unclear. Trimming removed 6 bases from V and 4 bases from J, with 14 bases in between. The CDR3 covers 15 residues. CDR1 is KGHDR, CDR2 SFDVKD, per germline. The CDR3 is CATSWRTPGTGELFF. In nucleotides, the CDR3 is TGTGCCACCAGTTGGCGGACCCCGGGCACCGGGGAGCTGTTTTTT.

This clonotype showed up many times. This chain joins TRBV20-1 and TRBJ1-2; D ambiguous. This CDR3 has 12 amino acids. The V end was cut by 0 bases, the J end by 7 bases, with 9 bases between. The germline V gene encodes CDR1 DFQATT and CDR2 SNEGSKA (reference sequence). Here the CDR3 DNA reads TGCAGTGCTAGAGATCAGTCGCTTGGCTACACCTTC. This translates into CSARDQSLGYTF.

This clonotype was seen at least ten times. The genes are TRBV20-1 and TRBJ2-5; D is possibly TRBD1 or TRBD2 (5 bases each). The germline V gene has CDR1 DFQATT and CDR2 SNEGSKA (reference sequence). The CDR3 is 14 residues long. Trimming cost V 6 bases and J 3 bases, with 17 bases left between them. The CDR3 bases are TGCAGTGCACTTACGGGGTACAGGAAAGAGACCCAGTACTTC. Translating it yields CSALTGYRKETQYF.

The chain's CDR3 is CSVGTGYDDEQYF. The CDR3 DNA follows: TGCAGCGTTGGGACAGGGTATGACGACGAGCAGTACTTC. The chain joins TRBV29-1 to TRBJ2-7; 8 nucleotides match TRBD1. The CDR3 has 13 amino acids. The junction had 7 bases not matched to a gene; V was cut back by 4 bases and J by 5 bases. CDR1 is SQVTM, CDR2 ANQGSEA, per germline.

This clonotype occurred many times. The CDR3 bases are TGTGCCAGCAGTTCGGACAGGGGGCCTTCACCCCTCCACTTT. Amino acids: CASSSDRGPSPLHF. This chain links TRBV2 with TRBJ1-6; 11 nucleotides agree with TRBD1. Germline CDR1 reads SNHLY; CDR2 reads FYNNEI. The CDR3 is 14 residues long. Trimming took 5 bases from V and 9 from J; bases not matched to a gene: 3.

This clonotype was detected only once. With a far larger clone one base away, a read error is the likely cause. V and J are TRBV2 and TRBJ1-2; a weak D match, TRBD1 (5 bases). Germline V gene data show CDR1 as SNHLY and CDR2 as FYNNEI. The CDR3 totals 13 residues. CDR3 in DNA: TGTGCCAGCGGCTTTGGGGGGTCGAATGGCTACGCCTTC. This translates into CASGFGGSNGYAF.

This clonotype was seen more than once but under ten times. The chain combines TRBV27 with TRBJ2-1; possibly TRBD2 for D (6 bases). Germline CDR1 and CDR2: MNHEY and SMNVEV (reference sequence). There are 13 residues in the CDR3. V was clipped by 10 bases and J by 5 bases, with 15 bases between them. CDR3 loop: CATQTSTNNEQFF. In DNA form, the CDR3 reads TGTGCCACCCAGACTAGTACTAACAATGAGCAGTTCTTC.

The rearrangement joins TRBV5-6 to TRBJ1-2; D unresolved. CDR1 and CDR2 (germline): SGHDT, YYEEEE. Trimming took off 0 bases at V and 8 bases at J, with 14 bases between the two ends. The CDR3 covers 14 residues. The CDR3 is CASSLGKGFYGYTF. Written as DNA, the CDR3 is TGTGCCAGCAGCTTGGGGAAGGGATTCTACGGCTACACCTTC.

This clonotype occurred many times. The chain carries TRBV12-3 or TRBV12-4 and TRBJ2-1; D is uncertain. The V and J ends lost 6 bases and 8 bases respectively, with 26 bases between them. The CDR3 is made up of 17 amino acids. CDR3 in amino acids: CASSSPSRRLLGYEQFF. The CDR3 DNA reads TGTGCCAGCAGCTCCCCCTCTCGGCGACTCTTAGGCTATGAGCAGTTCTTC.

The V gene is TRBV29-1, the J gene TRBJ2-4; 7 bases align to TRBD1. CDR1 SQVTM and CDR2 ANQGSEA come from the germline V gene. The junction had 18 bases not matched to a gene; V was cut back by 7 bases and J by 3 bases. CDR3 length: 17 residues. DNA for the CDR3: TGCAGCGCCCAGGGTCAGGAGCAGGGGGATGACAAAAACATTCAGTACTTC. Its translation: CSAQGQEQGDDKNIQYF.

This clonotype was picked up many times. J is TRBJ1-2 and V is TRBV24-1, with 9 bases lining up with TRBD1. The CDR3 contains 12 residues. Germline CDR1 is KGHDR and CDR2 is SFDVKD. The V segment lost 9 bases and the J segment 8 bases; nucleotides outside the gene matches: 6. The CDR3 loop is CATSGQGHGYTF. As DNA, the CDR3 is TGTGCCACCTCGGGACAGGGACACGGCTACACCTTC.

A remark on this clonotype: A read error may be the cause here, since a much bigger clone is one base away. This chain uses TRBV9 with TRBJ2-2; D may be TRBD1 (6 bases). Germline V gene data show CDR1 as SGDLS and CDR2 as YYNGEE. V was clipped by 7 bases and J by 6 bases, with 16 bases between them. This CDR3 has 14 amino acids. The chain's CDR3 is CASRRGQGAGELFF. Here the CDR3 DNA reads TGTGCCAGCCGCAGGGGCCAAGGGGCCGGGGAGCTGTTTTTT.

At least ten counts were recorded for this clonotype. The V gene is TRBV19, the J gene TRBJ2-4; 8 bases fit TRBD1. Germline loops: CDR1 LNHDA, CDR2 SQIVND (reference sequence). Trimming took 5 bases from V and 6 from J; bases not matched to a gene: 12. The CDR3 spans 16 residues. CDR3 protein: CASSSRPRGRGNIQYF. The CDR3 region has the DNA TGTGCCAGTAGTTCCAGACCCAGGGGGCGCGGAAACATTCAGTACTTC. Supplemented by reference TRBV19 and TRBJ2-4, the full variable domain reads DGGITQSPKYLFRKEGQNVTLSCEQNLNHDAMYWYRQDPGQGLRLIYYSQIVNDFQKGDIAEGYSVSREKKESFPLTVTSAQKNPTAFYLCASSSRPRGRGNIQYFGAGTRLSVL.

At least ten counts were recorded for this clonotype. V and J are TRBV7-6 and TRBJ2-1, with 7 bases lining up with TRBD2. The CDR3 is 14 residues long. Germline loops: CDR1 SGHVS, CDR2 FNYEAQ. Germline trimming cut 5 bases from V and 10 bases from J; bases unmatched to any gene: 11. CDR3 coding DNA: TGTGCCAGCAGCCGACTAGCAGCGGGCCGGGAGCAGTTCTTC. The encoded protein is CASSRLAAGREQFF. The entire variable domain, with the rest obtained from reference TRBV7-6 and TRBJ2-1, is as follows: GAGVSQSPRYKVTKRGQDVALRCDPISGHVSLYWYRQALGQGPEFLTYFNYEAQQDKSGLPNDRFSAERPEGSISTLTIQRTEQRDSAMYRCASSRLAAGREQFFGPGTRLTVL.

This clonotype appeared many times. It may be a read error: a sequence one base away is much more abundant. The CDR3 spells CASSAGEYYGYTF. The CDR3 region has the DNA TGTGCCAGCAGTGCAGGGGAGTACTATGGCTACACCTTC. The chain combines TRBV2 with TRBJ1-2, with D possibly TRBD1 on 6 matching bases. The CDR3 is 13 amino acids. V was shortened by 4 bases and J by 3 bases, with 9 bases between the two germline ends. Germline V lookup: CDR1 SNHLY, CDR2 FYNNEI.

Concerning this clonotype: This may come from a read error, since a much larger clone is one base off. The chain joins TRBV27 to TRBJ1-5; D unclear. The CDR3 sequence is 13 residues long. Germline values: CDR1 MNHEY, CDR2 SMNVEV (reference sequence). The CDR3 loop is CTSSYQPNQPQHF. DNA for the CDR3: TGTACCAGCAGTTATCAACCGAATCAGCCCCAGCATTTT.

This clonotype appeared many times. The gene calls are TRBV2 and TRBJ1-1; D might be TRBD1 (5 bases). The V end was cut by 2 bases, the J end by 10 bases, with 14 bases between. In germline, CDR1 is SNHLY, CDR2 FYNNEI. The CDR3 spans 13 residues. CDR3 sequence reads: CASSESGQGGAFF. The DNA for the CDR3 is TGTGCCAGCAGTGAATCTGGGCAGGGTGGAGCTTTCTTT.

V gene TRBV9 combines with J gene TRBJ1-5; no firm D call. CDR1 is SGDLS, CDR2 YYNGEE, per germline. V was clipped by 0 bases and J by 7 bases, with 8 bases between them. The CDR3 loop spans 13 amino acids. CDR3 in DNA: TGTGCCAGCAGCGTAGAGGGCGGACAGCCCCAGCATTTT. Its protein product is CASSVEGGQPQHF.

This clonotype has a handful of counts. The V call is TRBV20-1, the J call TRBJ2-5; D assignment may be TRBD1 or TRBD2 (5 bases each). V gave up 6 bases and J gave up 2 bases, with 19 bases separating them. The CDR3 is made up of 15 amino acids. Per germline, CDR1 DFQATT and CDR2 SNEGSKA (reference sequence). The CDR3 region has the DNA TGCAGTGCCCAACACTCCAGGGACCTTCAAGAGACCCAGTACTTC. Its protein product is CSAQHSRDLQETQYF.

J is TRBJ2-3 and V is TRBV20-1, with D possibly called TRBD1 or TRBD2 (5 bases each). Trimming stripped 4 bases from V and 3 bases from J, with 11 bases between. Per germline, CDR1 DFQATT and CDR2 SNEGSKA (reference sequence). The CDR3 has 13 residues. As DNA, the CDR3 is TGCAGTGCTACTGTTTGGGGGACAGATACGCAGTATTTT. Its protein is CSATVWGTDTQYF.

In this sample, this clonotype turned up many times. The CDR3 sequence is CASTPRLASTDTQYF. The CDR3 nucleotides are TGTGCCAGCACCCCCAGACTAGCGAGCACAGATACGCAGTATTTT. The V gene is TRBV11-2, the J gene TRBJ2-3, with 8 nucleotides matching TRBD2. Germline lookup yields CDR1 SGHAT and CDR2 FQNNGV. Germline trimming cut 7 bases from V and 0 bases from J; bases unmatched to any gene: 6. There are 15 residues in the CDR3.

This chain uses TRBV5-1 with TRBJ2-2; D possibly matches TRBD1 or TRBD2 (5 bases each). The CDR3 contains 14 residues. V shed 4 bases and J shed 7 bases, with 14 bases lying between them. From germline, CDR1 is SGHRS and CDR2 YFSETQ. The CDR3: CASSLLGGGGELFF. In nucleotides, the CDR3 is TGCGCCAGCAGCCTCCTGGGTGGGGGCGGGGAGCTGTTTTTT.

In its sample, this clonotype was seen many times. V and J are TRBV6-5 and TRBJ2-4, with 8 bases aligning to TRBD1. The length of the CDR3 is 15 residues. The trim removed 4 bases at V and 8 bases at J, leaving 10 bases unmatched. CDR1 is MNHEY, CDR2 SVGAGI, per germline. In nucleotides, the CDR3 is TGTGCCAGCAGTTCGACAGGGGCCGGAGCTGACATTCAGTACTTC. It is translated as CASSSTGAGADIQYF.

There are many counts of this clonotype. This chain joins TRBV27 and TRBJ1-5, with D tentatively TRBD1 (6 bases). V lost 4 bases and J 1 base, leaving 11 bases between the germline ends. Germline-derived CDR1 and CDR2 are MNHEY and SMNVEV (reference sequence). This CDR3 comprises 15 residues. CDR3 amino acids: CASSWDIQSNQPQHF. CDR3 DNA sequence: TGTGCCAGCAGTTGGGACATACAGAGCAATCAGCCCCAGCATTTT.

This clonotype was picked up a small number of times. J is TRBJ2-3 and V is TRBV12-3 or TRBV12-4; D gene uncertain. Trimming took off 8 bases at V and 5 bases at J, with 8 bases between the two ends. This CDR3 has 11 amino acids. CDR3 coding DNA: TGTGCCAGCCGTCTCTTAGATACGCAGTATTTT. Translated: CASRLLDTQYF.